These 22 T cell receptor beta chains originate from one sample sequenced in a study of blood T cell repertoires in COVID-19 (dated by TCRdb to the early 2020s). Library method: the immunoSEQ multiplex PCR assay. TCRdb took this table from immuneACCESS and kept in-frame rearrangements with V and J called. Such tables lack part of the clones; where checked against another copy, unresolved V genes explain under half of the gap, and the rest is unexplained. Across this sample there are 200,000 to 250,000 clones, with about 90% seen only once. The ten top clones hold 3% to 4% of the sample. Sequences were obtained from PBMCs or T cells enriched from blood (not recorded which). The receptors here all came from a woman aged 25 to 39 who had been exposed to COVID-19.

The chain has TRBV29-1 and TRBJ2-1; TRBD2 matches 10 bases. Per the germline V gene, CDR1 is SQVTM and CDR2 is ANQGSEA. V shed 6 bases, J shed 5 bases, and the junction held 16 bases outside the gene matches. The CDR3 totals 17 residues. CDR3 sequence: CSVAGIDGLADNNEQFF. In nucleotides, the CDR3 is TGCAGCGTCGCAGGTATAGATGGACTAGCGGACAACAATGAGCAGTTCTTC.

The chain uses TRBV10-3 and TRBJ2-7, with TRBD2 matching 7 bases. Germline lookup yields CDR1 ENHRY and CDR2 SYGVKD. V lost 2 bases, J lost 0 bases, and 1 base stayed unmatched. This CDR3 has 14 amino acids. The CDR3 spells CAISERGDSYEQYF. CDR3 nucleotide sequence: TGTGCCATCAGTGAGCGGGGGGACTCCTACGAGCAGTACTTC.

This rearrangement joins TRBV6-5 to TRBJ1-2; TRBD1 matches at 8 bases. The J segment lost 4 bases and the V segment lost 0 bases, leaving 4 bases of the junction unmatched. The germline CDR1 and CDR2 sequences are MNHEY and SVGAGI. The CDR3 contains 15 residues. CDR3 sequence (DNA): TGTGCCAGCAGTTACTCGAACAGGGGGGGCTATGGCTACACCTTC. Protein: CASSYSNRGGYGYTF.

The chain couples TRBV6-5 to TRBJ1-5, with TRBD1 identical over 9 bases. V was clipped by 2 bases and J by 3 bases; unmatched bases: 2. This CDR3 spans 15 amino acids. From germline, CDR1 is MNHEY and CDR2 SVGAGI. CDR3 in amino acids: CASSYGTGYNQPQHF. As DNA, the CDR3 is TGTGCCAGCAGTTACGGGACAGGGTACAATCAGCCCCAGCATTTT.

The chain joins TRBV6-5 to TRBJ2-7; 9 nucleotides agree with TRBD1. J gave up 4 bases and V 4 bases, and 11 bases lay outside the gene matches. The CDR3 runs 16 residues. CDR1 MNHEY and CDR2 SVGAGI come from the germline V gene. CDR3 nucleotides: TGTGCCAGCAGTTCGCCACAGGGGGCGAGTTCTTACGAGCAGTACTTC. It yields the protein CASSSPQGASSYEQYF.

V and J are TRBV4-2 and TRBJ2-1, with D unresolved. There are 16 residues in the CDR3. CDR1 LGHNA and CDR2 YNFKEQ come from the germline V gene. V was pared by 4 bases and J by 9 bases, with 22 bases between. CDR3: CASSRHITQPLSEQFF. The CDR3 DNA sequence: TGTGCCAGCAGCCGTCACATAACACAGCCTTTGAGTGAGCAGTTCTTC.

This clone appeared a few times. The genes are TRBV2 and TRBJ1-1; D may be TRBD1 (6 bases). Germline assignment: CDR1 SNHLY and CDR2 FYNNEI. This CDR3 contains 14 residues. V lost 8 bases and J 1 base, leaving 14 bases between the germline ends. In nucleotides, the CDR3 is TGTGCCAGCTTGGGACACTTGAAGAACACTGAAGCTTTCTTT. Its translation: CASLGHLKNTEAFF.

The chain links TRBV20-1 to TRBJ2-1, with D possibly being TRBD2 (6 bases). This CDR3 region has 14 residues. Trimming removed 3 bases from V and 3 bases from J, with 12 bases in between. Germline values: CDR1 DFQATT, CDR2 SNEGSKA (reference sequence). CDR3 loop: CSASGGKGYNEQFF. CDR3 nucleotide sequence: TGCAGTGCTAGTGGCGGGAAAGGCTACAATGAGCAGTTCTTC.

The chain has TRBV18 and TRBJ2-3, with a weak D call TRBD2 (6 bases). This CDR3 spans 16 amino acids. With 4 bases removed from V and 2 bases from J, the gap between germline ends came to 16 bases. Germline assignment: CDR1 KGHSH and CDR2 LQKENI. This CDR3 is CASSRSGLGNTDTQYF. CDR3 coding DNA: TGTGCCAGCTCACGCTCGGGACTTGGAAACACAGATACGCAGTATTTT.

This chain connects TRBV27 to TRBJ2-7; no clear D gene. CDR1 MNHEY and CDR2 SMNVEV come from the germline V gene (reference sequence). This CDR3 has 13 amino acids. The ends were cut back, 4 bases at V and 4 bases at J, with 11 bases in the middle. The chain's CDR3 is CASSWAPRYEQYF. Here the CDR3 DNA reads TGTGCCAGCAGTTGGGCGCCCAGGTACGAGCAGTACTTC.

The sample holds many counts of this clone. The chain uses TRBV19 and TRBJ1-2, with TRBD1 identical over 10 bases. Germline V gene data show CDR1 as LNHDA and CDR2 as SQIVND (reference sequence). The V gene end was trimmed by 1 base and the J gene end by 4 bases; junction bases not matched to a gene: 15. The CDR3 is 19 residues long. The CDR3 protein is CASSIGPGQGLQLRYGYTF. Here the CDR3 DNA reads TGTGCCAGTAGTATAGGACCGGGACAGGGGTTGCAGTTGCGCTATGGCTACACCTTC.

This sequence joins TRBV4-1 and TRBJ1-6; D may be TRBD1 (5 bases). CDR1 is MGHRA, CDR2 YSYEKL, per germline. CDR3 length: 17 residues. Between the trimmed V and J ends, which lost 1 base and 9 bases, there was a span of 19 bases. Here the CDR3 reads CASSQAGVLGGGSPLHF. CDR3 sequence (DNA): TGCGCCAGCAGCCAAGCCGGGGTTTTGGGGGGGGGTTCACCCCTCCACTTT.

This sequence joins TRBV9 and TRBJ1-5; 7 bases map to TRBD1. The ends lost 3 bases at V and 2 bases at J; junction bases unmatched: 5. Per the germline V gene, CDR1 is SGDLS and CDR2 is YYNGEE. The CDR3 has 15 residues. CDR3 protein: CASSARQGGNQPQHF. CDR3 coding DNA: TGTGCCAGCAGCGCCCGACAGGGTGGCAATCAGCCCCAGCATTTT.

The chain is built from TRBV28 and TRBJ2-7; possible D gene TRBD1, 5 bases. V was clipped by 5 bases and J by 3 bases, with 17 bases between them. Germline assignment: CDR1 MDHEN and CDR2 SYDVKM. This CDR3 contains 15 residues. The CDR3 DNA reads TGTGCCAGCAGTCCCCAAGGGGTAAAGGTCTACGAGCAGTACTTC. Translating gives CASSPQGVKVYEQYF.

The genes are TRBV3-1 (or the pseudogene TRBV3-2) and TRBJ2-1; D may be TRBD1 (6 bases). CDR1 is LGHDT, CDR2 YNNKEL, per germline (reference sequence). This CDR3 is built from 17 residues. V was shortened by 1 base and J by 2 bases, with 15 bases between the two germline ends. CDR3 sequence (DNA): TGTGCCAGCAGCCAAGGCATTGACAGGTACCCCTACAATGAGCAGTTCTTC. Translated, it gives CASSQGIDRYPYNEQFF.

This clone was seen once. The genes are TRBV4-2 and TRBJ2-3, with 12 positions matching TRBD2. The CDR3 loop spans 16 amino acids. V gave up 0 bases and J gave up 6 bases; unmatched junction bases: 4. CDR1 is LGHNA and CDR2 is YNFKEQ in the germline V gene. The CDR3 loop is CASSQETSGRGDTQYF. The CDR3 nucleotides read TGTGCCAGCAGCCAAGAGACTAGCGGGAGAGGGGATACGCAGTATTTT.

The chain carries TRBV7-3 and TRBJ1-1; TRBD1 might be the D (6 bases). Trimming removed 6 bases from V and 1 base from J, with 9 bases in between. The CDR3 contains 13 residues. Per germline, CDR1 SGHTA and CDR2 FQGTGA. CDR3 in amino acids: CASSSGANTEAFF. CDR3 sequence (DNA): TGTGCCAGCAGTTCAGGGGCGAACACTGAAGCTTTCTTT.

V and J are TRBV30 and TRBJ1-1, with D possibly TRBD1 on 6 matching bases. The germline V gene encodes CDR1 GTSNPN and CDR2 SVGIG (reference sequence). This CDR3 contains 13 residues. V was trimmed by 4 bases and J by 8 bases, leaving 17 bases between them. The CDR3 nucleotides read TGTGCCTGGACTGTCGGGGGGCCGACCGAAGCTTTCTTT. Translating gives CAWTVGGPTEAFF.

V gene TRBV6-4 combines with J gene TRBJ1-2; D unresolved. The CDR3 is 15 residues long. The germline V gene has CDR1 MRHNA and CDR2 SNTAGT. The V and J ends lost 7 bases and 2 bases respectively, with 17 bases between them. The CDR3 sequence: CASTPGPGGNYGYTF. CDR3 DNA: TGTGCCAGCACACCCGGCCCGGGAGGGAACTATGGCTACACCTTC.

The V call is TRBV29-1, the J call TRBJ2-7; D gene unclear. In germline, CDR1 is SQVTM, CDR2 ANQGSEA. Between the trimmed V and J ends, which lost 3 bases and 0 bases, there was a span of 6 bases. The CDR3 loop spans 12 amino acids. As DNA, the CDR3 is TGCAGCGTTGAGTCGGGCTCCTACGAGCAGTACTTC. Protein sequence: CSVESGSYEQYF.

In its sample, this clone was seen a few times. J is TRBJ2-3 and V is TRBV5-4; TRBD2 agrees at 13 bases. Trimming cost V 3 bases and J 4 bases; bases outside gene matches: 5. This CDR3 is 16 amino acids long. Germline CDR1 SGHNT, CDR2 YYREEE (reference sequence). As DNA, the CDR3 is TGTGCCAGCAGCTATAGGACTAGCGGGAGCGCAGATACGCAGTATTTT. This sequence encodes CASSYRTSGSADTQYF.

V is TRBV19 and J is TRBJ2-1; D might be TRBD1 (5 bases). CDR1 LNHDA and CDR2 SQIVND come from the germline V gene (reference sequence). V lost 2 bases and J 8 bases, leaving 16 bases between the germline ends. CDR3 size: 15 residues. As DNA, the CDR3 is TGTGCCAGTAGTATAATGCTGAGACAGAGCCATGAGCAGTTCTTC. Translation: CASSIMLRQSHEQFF.